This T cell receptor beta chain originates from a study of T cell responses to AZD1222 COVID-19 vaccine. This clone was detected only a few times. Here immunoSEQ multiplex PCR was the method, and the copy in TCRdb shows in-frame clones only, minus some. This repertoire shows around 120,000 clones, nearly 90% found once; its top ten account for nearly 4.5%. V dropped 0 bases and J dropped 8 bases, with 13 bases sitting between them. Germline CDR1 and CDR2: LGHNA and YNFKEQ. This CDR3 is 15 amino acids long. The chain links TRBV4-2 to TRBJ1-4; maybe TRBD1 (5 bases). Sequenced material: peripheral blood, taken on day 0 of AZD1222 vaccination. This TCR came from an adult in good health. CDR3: CASSQETGYREKLFF. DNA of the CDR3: TGTGCCAGCAGCCAAGAGACCGGGTACAGGGAAAAACTGTTTTTT.